The text below deals with one T cell receptor (beta chain). Its antigen remains undetermined. No quality values exist for individual bases; no much larger clone is one base distant. TCRdb shows the sequencer as Illumina NovaSeq 6000. TCRalpha and TCRbeta cDNA libraries were built by 5'RACE with constant-segment primers, adding sample barcodes and unique molecular identifiers. Trizol reagent was used to extract RNA from every sample. Libraries were amplified in two PCR steps, with a second sample barcode and Illumina TruSeq adapters added in the second step. Libraries were sequenced on an Illumina NovaSeq with 2 x 150 bp paired-end reads. From the authors' description of their analysis: With migec v1.2.7, reads were demultiplexed and then collapsed into UMI-guided consensus sequences. With mixcr v2.1.11, UMI consensuses were aligned to TRA and TRB V and J templates and assembled into clonotypes. A clonotype was counted as expanded or contracted only if both edgeR and NoisET called the change significant, with noise models trained on biological replicates. For edgeR calls, the thresholds were a false discovery rate-adjusted p below 0.01 and a log2 fold-change of 1. As an exploratory analysis of dynamics, PCA with hierarchical clustering was applied to max-normalized trajectories of the 1000 most abundant clonotypes. Separately sequenced CD4+ and CD8+ repertoires were used to assign the CD4 or CD8 phenotype of responding clones. Using fastp trimming at Q25 and MiXCR clonotype assembly, TCRdb reanalyzed the public sequencing data and kept in-frame beta chains. CDR3 protein duplicates are merged, each entry listing the most common genes and DNA. In this record, the V and J calls reflect TCRdb's handling and not the investigators' own analysis. The sample data list about 560,000 distinct CDR3 sequences, and roughly 17% of these were observed just once. In total, the top ten clones hold around 7.8% of the sample.

The data were taken from a study of T-cell memory formation after mild COVID-19 (dated by TCRdb to the early 2020s). Notes on the research overall: TCR sequence clusters from the two donors were found to be largely donor specific. In a couple of donors, T-cell clones that expanded and contracted after mild COVID-19 were tracked by sequencing TCRalpha and TCRbeta repertoires over time. Two young, previously healthy adult volunteers, one female and one male, were included in the cohort.

The study at large found these results: The second-wave clones that peaked on day 37 were not confirmed to be SARS-CoV-2 specific. Contracting CD4+ clones turned up mainly in the CM and EM memory subsets, whereas EMRA was where CD8+ clones were enriched. Some responding clones were found in pre-infection memory, which suggests that pre-existing cross-reactive memory T cells took part in the SARS-CoV-2 response. The study included only a couple of mild cases, and larger cohorts that include severe cases with pre-infection samples were judged to be necessary. Clones contracting from day 15 to 85 had balanced CD4/CD8 phenotypes, while a second wave expanding from day 15 to 37 was biased towards CD4+.

As encoded in the germline V gene, CDR1 is SGHVS while CDR2 is FQNEAQ. Including cysteine and phenylalanine, the CDR3 has 15 amino acids. CDR3 DNA only is kept here, 45 bases in frame from base 1. V lost 5 bases and J lost 6 bases; the stretch between them is 17 bases long. Ficoll-Paque density gradient centrifugation was used to isolate PBMCs. This clonotype was obtained from an adult woman who had mild COVID-19 (a few samples of this study predate the infection). The sample titles of this study are shuffled in the database, so cell type and time point are left out; the donor was told from shared clones. The source material was PBMCs or a T cell subset sorted from them (not recorded which). This chain is built from TRBV7-8 and TRBJ2-1; TRBD1 is perhaps the D gene, given 6 matching bases. The sequenced DNA: TGTGCCAGCAGCCCTCGACAGGTCCTTGGCAATGAGCAGTTCTTC. Translated, this gives CASSPRQVLGNEQFF.